The 29 T cell receptor beta chains reported below all come from one sample, sequenced in a study of T cell responses to AZD1222 COVID-19 vaccine. Generated by immunoSEQ multiplex PCR, the TCRdb table keeps only in-frame clones and is missing some. The table includes about 130,000 clones, over 85% detected once. The sequenced sample was peripheral blood, obtained on day 0 of AZD1222 vaccination. These TCRs come from an adult in good health.

The rearrangement uses TRBV19 and TRBJ2-5; D perhaps matches TRBD1 (6 bases). The CDR3 loop spans 14 amino acids. The V gene lost 1 base and the J gene lost 4 bases, with 10 bases spanning the gap. Per the germline V gene, CDR1 is LNHDA and CDR2 is SQIVND (reference sequence). The CDR3: CASSIGEGGETQYF. Here the CDR3 DNA reads TGTGCCAGTAGTATAGGGGAAGGGGGAGAGACCCAGTACTTC. Together with reference TRBV19 and TRBJ2-5, the CDR3 gives the full variable domain: DGGITQSPKYLFRKEGQNVTLSCEQNLNHDAMYWYRQDPGQGLRLIYYSQIVNDFQKGDIAEGYSVSREKKESFPLTVTSAQKNPTAFYLCASSIGEGGETQYFGPGTRLLVL.

V usage is TRBV18 and J usage is TRBJ1-1; D gene uncertain. The CDR3 runs 14 residues. Trimming cost V 0 bases and J 1 base, with 6 bases left between them. The germline CDR1 and CDR2 sequences are KGHSH and LQKENI. The CDR3 region is CASSPPIGNTEAFF. CDR3 bases: TGTGCCAGCTCACCACCGATAGGGAACACTGAAGCTTTCTTT. Variable domain in full (rest from reference TRBV18 and TRBJ1-1): NAGVMQNPRHLVRRRGQEARLRCSPMKGHSHVYWYRQLPEEGLKFMVYLQKENIIDESGMPKERFSAEFPKEGPSILRIQQVVRGDSAAYFCASSPPIGNTEAFFGQGTRLTVV.

The chain uses TRBV27 and TRBJ2-5; TRBD2 matches 10 bases. Trimming took 3 bases from V and 5 from J; bases not matched to a gene: 3. Germline loops: CDR1 MNHEY, CDR2 SMNVEV (reference sequence). This CDR3 has 14 amino acids. In DNA, the CDR3 is TGTGCCAGCAGTTTCCTAGCGGGAGAGGAGACCCAGTACTTC. Encoded protein: CASSFLAGEETQYF.

The CDR3 protein is CASSRQDEAFF. Here the CDR3 DNA reads TGTGCCAGCAGCCGACAAGACGAAGCTTTCTTT. The chain uses TRBV6-2 or TRBV6-3 and TRBJ1-1; D not certain. Germline V gene sequence: CDR1 MNHEY, CDR2 SVGEGT. The CDR3 covers 11 residues. Trimming removed 6 bases from V and 8 bases from J, with 10 bases in between.

This chain links TRBV25-1 with TRBJ1-1; D remains unclear. CDR3 length: 13 residues. Looked up from germline, CDR1 is MGHDK and CDR2 is SYGVNS. The V and J ends lost 1 base and 4 bases respectively, with 7 bases between them. CDR3 sequence: CASSEFKFTEAFF. For the CDR3, the DNA is TGTGCCAGCAGTGAATTTAAGTTCACTGAAGCTTTCTTT.

The J gene is TRBJ1-2, the V gene TRBV12-3 or TRBV12-4; 10 positions agree with TRBD1. V lost 5 bases and J lost 7; bases outside the gene matches: 4. This CDR3 region has 13 residues. CDR3 nucleotides: TGTGCCAGCAGTCGACAGGGGGCAGGTGGCTACACCTTC. This gives the protein CASSRQGAGGYTF.

The V call is TRBV7-8, the J call TRBJ2-1, with TRBD2 matching over 7 bases. Germline CDR1 SGHVS, CDR2 FQNEAQ. The CDR3 sequence is 18 residues long. The trim removed 5 bases at V and 7 bases at J, leaving 20 bases unmatched. CDR3: CASSPAPGRREKGNEQFF. CDR3 DNA: TGTGCCAGCAGCCCCGCACCTGGGAGGCGGGAGAAGGGAAATGAGCAGTTCTTC.

This chain joins TRBV11-1 and TRBJ2-7; a possible D gene is TRBD2 (5 bases). Germline V CDR1 and CDR2: SGHAT, FQDESV (reference sequence). The CDR3 runs to 13 residues. Trimming took off 5 bases at V and 0 bases at J, with 8 bases between the two ends. DNA of the CDR3: TGTGCCAGCAGCGTCCGGGACTCCTACGAGCAGTACTTC. This sequence encodes CASSVRDSYEQYF.

The chain joins TRBV28 to TRBJ2-5; D possibly uses TRBD1 or TRBD2 (6 bases each). Trimming pared 3 bases from V and 5 bases from J, leaving 19 bases between. The CDR3 totals 16 residues. Germline values: CDR1 MDHEN, CDR2 SYDVKM. CDR3 nucleotide sequence: TGTGCCAGCAGTTTGGCGGGGACACCCTCCCAGGAGACCCAGTACTTC. It encodes CASSLAGTPSQETQYF.

The chain combines TRBV28 with TRBJ1-4; perhaps TRBD1 as D (6 bases). V lost 4 bases and J 3 bases, leaving 9 bases between the germline ends. Germline CDR1 reads MDHEN; CDR2 reads SYDVKM. CDR3 size: 14 residues. The chain's CDR3 is CASSWTASNEKLFF. The CDR3 region has the DNA TGTGCCAGCAGTTGGACAGCCTCTAATGAAAAACTGTTTTTT.

The V and J genes are TRBV2 and TRBJ2-7; D gene unclear. Germline V gives CDR1 SNHLY, CDR2 FYNNEI. The length of the CDR3 is 15 residues. V lost 4 bases and J lost 0, with 13 bases in between. The CDR3 nucleotides are TGTGCCAGCAGTGGGTATCTGGGAACCTCCTACGAGCAGTACTTC. It is translated as CASSGYLGTSYEQYF.

The rearrangement uses TRBV14 and TRBJ2-7; D is ambiguous. Germline CDR1 SGHDN, CDR2 FVKESK. V gave up 4 bases and J gave up 1 base, with 11 bases separating them. The length of the CDR3 is 14 residues. CDR3 sequence reads: CASSPPGSSYEQYF. The CDR3 nucleotides read TGTGCCAGCAGCCCCCCGGGCTCTTCCTACGAGCAGTACTTC.

The genes are TRBV7-9 and TRBJ1-3, with 9 nucleotides matching TRBD1. This CDR3 is 16 amino acids long. Unmatched junction bases numbered 9, after V lost 6 bases and J lost 3 bases. Germline V gene lookup returns CDR1 SEHNR and CDR2 FQNEAQ (reference sequence). DNA of the CDR3: TGTGCCAGCAGAGACGTACAGGGGGCTAGTGGAAACACCATATATTTT. This translates into CASRDVQGASGNTIYF. Combining the CDR3 with reference TRBV7-9 and TRBJ1-3 gives the whole variable domain DTGVSQNPRHKITKRGQNVTFRCDPISEHNRLYWYRQTLGQGPEFLTYFQNEAQLEKSRLLSDRFSAERPKGSFSTLEIQRTEQGDSAMYLCASRDVQGASGNTIYFGEGSWLTVV.

The chain recombines TRBV28 with TRBJ1-2; D uncertain. The V and J ends lost 3 bases and 7 bases respectively, with 12 bases between them. The CDR3 length is 13 residues. The germline gives CDR1 MDHEN, CDR2 SYDVKM. CDR3 nucleotides: TGTGCCAGCAGTTTGCGAGGGATCAGTGGCTACACCTTC. Amino acids: CASSLRGISGYTF.

The chain links TRBV7-2 to TRBJ2-3; a possible D gene is TRBD2 (5 bases). The CDR3 spans 15 residues. Trimming left V 6 bases short and J 0 bases short, with 13 bases between. Germline CDR1 and CDR2: SGHTA and FQGNSA. CDR3 in amino acids: CASRPRTGSTDTQYF. CDR3 DNA sequence: TGTGCCAGCAGACCAAGAACGGGGAGCACAGATACGCAGTATTTT.

V is TRBV6-4 and J is TRBJ2-3; TRBD2 matches at 10 bases. V gave up 6 bases and J gave up 0 bases; unmatched junction bases: 3. In germline, CDR1 is MRHNA, CDR2 SNTAGT. CDR3 length equals 15 residues. CDR3 DNA sequence: TGTGCCAGCAGCGCTAGCGGGAGTAGCACAGATACGCAGTATTTT. Its translation: CASSASGSSTDTQYF.

The V gene is TRBV19, the J gene TRBJ2-3; D might be TRBD2 (5 bases). CDR3 length: 15 residues. Germline-derived CDR1 and CDR2 are LNHDA and SQIVND (reference sequence). V gave up 5 bases and J gave up 0 bases, with 12 bases separating them. CDR3 nucleotides: TGTGCCAGTAGTGGGAGTGAGACAAGCACAGATACGCAGTATTTT. Translating gives CASSGSETSTDTQYF.

This chain connects TRBV3-1 (or the pseudogene TRBV3-2) to TRBJ2-1; 13 nucleotides match TRBD2. After removal of 1 base from V and 16 bases from J, the junction contained 7 bases not matched to a gene. CDR3 length: 14 residues. CDR1 is LGHDT and CDR2 is YNNKEL in the germline V gene (reference sequence). CDR3 sequence (DNA): TGTGCCAGCAGCCAAGCTCGGACTAGCGGGAGCTCATTCTTC. This sequence encodes CASSQARTSGSSFF.

The rearrangement joins TRBV16 to TRBJ2-7; unclear D gene. The CDR3 runs 12 residues. Germline values: CDR1 KGHSY, CDR2 FQNENV. Between the trimmed V and J ends, which lost 0 bases and 3 bases, there was a span of 3 bases. The CDR3 region has the DNA TGTGCCAGCAGCCAATCGAACTACGAGCAGTACTTC. It translates to CASSQSNYEQYF.

The chain recombines TRBV7-9 with TRBJ1-6; unclear D gene. Trimming removed 5 bases from V and 7 bases from J, with 12 bases in between. Germline V gene sequence: CDR1 SEHNR, CDR2 FQNEAQ (reference sequence). The CDR3 has 14 residues. The CDR3 region has the DNA TGTGCCAGCAGCCCCCCCGCAGGCAATTCACCCCTCCACTTT. This encodes CASSPPAGNSPLHF.

This clone has a single count. The chain has TRBV19 and TRBJ2-1, with 9 nucleotides matching TRBD2. Trimming removed 3 bases from V and 6 bases from J; junction bases left unmatched: 6. The V gene's germline CDR1 is LNHDA and CDR2 SQIVND (reference sequence). This CDR3 region has 15 residues. The CDR3 DNA is TGTGCCAGTAGTATTGGCGGGAGGGCCTCCAATGAGCAGTTCTTC. This sequence encodes CASSIGGRASNEQFF.

The V and J genes are TRBV5-4 and TRBJ2-5; 10 nucleotides match TRBD1. The germline CDR1 and CDR2 sequences are SGHNT and YYREEE (reference sequence). This CDR3 region has 16 residues. Trimming cost V 4 bases and J 4 bases; bases outside gene matches: 10. The CDR3 DNA sequence: TGTGCCAGCAGCCCATGGGGACAGGGGAAAAGAGAGACCCAGTACTTC. It translates to CASSPWGQGKRETQYF.

The CDR3 protein is CASGTYNEQFF. The CDR3, as DNA: TGTGCCAGCGGTACCTACAATGAGCAGTTCTTC. This sequence joins TRBV7-9 and TRBJ2-1; D uncertain. Germline CDR1 and CDR2: SEHNR and FQNEAQ (reference sequence). The CDR3 loop spans 11 amino acids. The V end lost 8 bases, the J end lost 2 bases, and 4 bases lay between the germline ends.

J is TRBJ1-1 and V is TRBV3-1 (or the pseudogene TRBV3-2); TRBD1 is a possible D gene (6 bases). This CDR3 contains 19 residues. CDR1 is LGHDT and CDR2 is YNNKEL in the germline V gene (reference sequence). Trimming stripped 3 bases from V and 2 bases from J, with 25 bases between. The CDR3 protein is CASSQDPSGGGRINTEAFF. The CDR3 DNA reads as TGTGCCAGCAGCCAGGACCCTTCCGGAGGGGGGCGTATAAACACTGAAGCTTTCTTT.

The chain has TRBV11-1 and TRBJ2-7; 8 bases fit TRBD1. Germline V gene data show CDR1 as SGHAT and CDR2 as FQDESV (reference sequence). This CDR3 has 13 amino acids. J was trimmed by 6 bases and V by 3 bases; bases with no gene match: 4. The CDR3 sequence: CASSLPGGVEQYF. CDR3 nucleotides: TGTGCCAGCAGCTTGCCAGGGGGCGTCGAGCAGTACTTC.

This rearrangement joins TRBV20-1 to TRBJ1-1; D is uncertain. The CDR3 runs 11 residues. The V end was cut by 5 bases, the J end by 2 bases, with 6 bases between. The V gene's germline CDR1 is DFQATT and CDR2 SNEGSKA (reference sequence). The DNA for the CDR3 is TGCAGTGCTCGGGTAAACACTGAAGCTTTCTTT. Its protein is CSARVNTEAFF.

This chain links TRBV6-1 with TRBJ1-1; D gene unclear. The V and J ends lost 2 bases and 0 bases respectively, with 4 bases between them. This CDR3 spans 13 amino acids. CDR1 is MNHNS, CDR2 SASEGT, per germline. CDR3 protein: CASSESVNTEAFF. The DNA for the CDR3 is TGTGCCAGCAGTGAATCGGTGAACACTGAAGCTTTCTTT.

The chain couples TRBV5-1 to TRBJ2-2, with 7 bases matching TRBD1. The junction had 4 bases not matched to a gene; V was cut back by 2 bases and J by 0 bases. Germline CDR1 is SGHRS and CDR2 is YFSETQ. CDR3 length: 16 residues. CDR3 sequence reads: CASSFQGTANTGELFF. The DNA of the CDR3 is TGCGCCAGCAGCTTTCAGGGGACAGCGAACACCGGGGAGCTGTTTTTT.

The V call is TRBV12-3 or TRBV12-4, the J call TRBJ1-4, with D perhaps matching TRBD1 (5 bases). With 6 bases removed from V and 6 bases from J, the gap between germline ends came to 11 bases. The CDR3 has 13 residues. The CDR3 loop is CASSQQVDEKLFF. The CDR3 DNA sequence: TGTGCCAGCAGCCAACAGGTGGATGAAAAACTGTTTTTT.